This TCR beta chain was sequenced during a study of T-cell memory formation after mild COVID-19 (dated by TCRdb to the early 2020s). Background on the whole study: Most TCR sequence clusters were specific to one of the two donors. T-cell clones expanding and contracting after mild COVID-19 in a couple of donors were tracked by longitudinal TCRalpha and TCRbeta repertoire sequencing. The cohort was made up of two young adult volunteers, one female and one male, who were previously healthy. What the work shows at the level of the full study, not this receptor alone: Clones that contracted from day 15 to 85 showed balanced CD4/CD8 phenotypes, whereas a second wave of clones that expanded from day 15 to 37 leaned towards CD4+. Some responding clones were detected in pre-infection memory, suggesting pre-existing cross-reactive memory T cells joined the SARS-CoV-2 response. Only a couple of mild cases were covered in the study, and larger cohorts including severe cases with pre-infection samples were considered necessary. Contracting CD4+ clones turned up mainly in the CM and EM memory subsets, whereas EMRA was where CD8+ clones were enriched. The second-wave clones that peaked on day 37 were not confirmed to be SARS-CoV-2 specific.

The CDR3, from cysteine to phenylalanine, totals 12 residues. The entry retains the CDR3 DNA only, 36 bases that are in frame from base 1. Trimming costs V 6 bases and J 3 bases, and their ends lie 8 bases apart. Sequences KGHSH (CDR1) and LQKENI (CDR2) are obtained from the germline V gene. Ficoll-Paque density gradient centrifugation was used to isolate PBMCs. Sequencing was carried out with an Illumina NovaSeq 6000. TCRalpha and TCRbeta cDNA libraries were constructed by 5'RACE with constant-segment primers, with sample barcodes and unique molecular identifiers being introduced. RNA was extracted from every sample with Trizol reagent. Amplification of the libraries took two PCR steps, and the second step added a second sample barcode plus Illumina TruSeq adapters. The libraries were sequenced on an Illumina NovaSeq using 2 x 150 bp paired-end reads. Processing in the source paper ran as follows. The reads were demultiplexed and collapsed into UMI-guided consensus sequences using migec v1.2.7. Using mixcr v2.1.11, UMI consensuses were aligned to TRA and TRB V and J templates and then assembled into clonotypes. Expanded or contracted clonotypes were those called significant by both edgeR and NoisET, with noise models trained on biological replicates. For edgeR calls, the thresholds were a false discovery rate-adjusted p below 0.01 and a log2 fold-change of 1. As an exploratory analysis of dynamics, max-normalized trajectories of the 1000 most abundant clonotypes were examined with PCA combined with hierarchical clustering. The CD4 or CD8 phenotype of responding clones was assigned using the separately sequenced CD4+ and CD8+ repertoires. The raw public data were reprocessed by TCRdb itself: fastp quality trimming at Q25, MiXCR clonotype calling, in-frame beta chains only. All rows with the same CDR3 protein become a single entry with the most common DNA and genes. The V and J calls were determined by TCRdb, not by the authors. In this sample the table shows around 300,000 distinct CDR3 sequences, 14% of which occur a single time. The ten largest make up under 25% of the sample.

With regard to this clonotype: What antigen it recognizes has not been identified. There are no base qualities to consult, and no much larger clone falls within one base.

Input material: PBMCs or a T cell subset sorted from them (not recorded which). This clonotype originated in a young man who had mild COVID-19 (a few samples of this study predate the infection). The sample titles of this study are shuffled in the database, so cell type and time point are left out; the donor was told from shared clones. The chain was built from TRBV18 and TRBJ2-5, with an unclear D gene assignment. The nucleotide sequence reads TGTGCCAGCTCCTGGACGGAAGAGACCCAGTACTTC. This is translated as CASSWTEETQYF. The CDR3, completed at both ends by the reference TRBV18 and TRBJ2-5 genes, gives the full variable domain NAGVMQNPRHLVRRRGQEARLRCSPMKGHSHVYWYRQLPEEGLKFMVYLQKENIIDESGMPKERFSAEFPKEGPSILRIQQVVRGDSAAYFCASSWTEETQYFGPGTRLLVL.